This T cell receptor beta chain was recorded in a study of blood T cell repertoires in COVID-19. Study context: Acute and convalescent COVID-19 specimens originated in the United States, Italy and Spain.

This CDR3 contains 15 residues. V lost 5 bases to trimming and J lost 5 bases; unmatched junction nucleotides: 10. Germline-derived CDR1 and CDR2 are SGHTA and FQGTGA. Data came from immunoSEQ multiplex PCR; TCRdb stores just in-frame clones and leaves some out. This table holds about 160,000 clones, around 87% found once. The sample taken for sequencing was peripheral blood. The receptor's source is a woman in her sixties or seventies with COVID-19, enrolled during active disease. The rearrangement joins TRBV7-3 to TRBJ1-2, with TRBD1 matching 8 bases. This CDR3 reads CASSPGGSGSYGYTF. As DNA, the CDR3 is TGTGCCAGCAGCCCAGGGGGCTCGGGGAGTTATGGCTACACCTTC.